The 20 T cell receptor beta chains below all came from one sample that was sequenced in a study of blood T cell repertoires in COVID-19. The repertoire was sequenced with immunoSEQ multiplex PCR; TCRdb's copy has only in-frame clones and lacks some. The sample includes tens of thousands of clones, approximately 85% of them seen just once. The sequenced material came from peripheral blood. These TCRs come from a man aged 65 to 79 with acute or convalescent COVID-19.

The V gene is TRBV6-4, the J gene TRBJ1-4, with 7 bases identical to TRBD1. This CDR3 has 15 amino acids. J gave up 3 bases and V 5 bases, and 6 bases lay outside the gene matches. Germline V gives CDR1 MRHNA, CDR2 SNTAGT. The CDR3 reads CASSRTGAANEKLFF. The CDR3 nucleotides read TGTGCCAGCAGTCGCACAGGGGCCGCTAATGAAAAACTGTTTTTT.

This chain joins TRBV5-1 and TRBJ2-2, with a weak D call TRBD1 (5 bases). This CDR3 spans 13 amino acids. From germline, CDR1 is SGHRS and CDR2 YFSETQ. V was cut by 4 bases and J by 2 bases, with 6 bases left in between. The CDR3 loop is CASSQGNTGELFF. In nucleotides, the CDR3 is TGCGCCAGCAGCCAGGGAAACACCGGGGAGCTGTTTTTT.

The rearrangement links TRBV29-1 to TRBJ2-7; D not certain. V was trimmed by 6 bases and J by 4 bases, leaving 13 bases between them. Germline V lookup: CDR1 SQVTM, CDR2 ANQGSEA. This CDR3 has 12 amino acids. The CDR3: CSVGGESYEQYF. The CDR3 DNA reads as TGCAGCGTGGGTGGAGAGTCGTACGAGCAGTACTTC.

The chain has TRBV28 and TRBJ1-1, with 7 bases identical to TRBD1. Germline V gene data show CDR1 as MDHEN and CDR2 as SYDVKM. The trim removed 8 bases at V and 5 bases at J, leaving 8 bases unmatched. There are 13 residues in the CDR3. Here the CDR3 reads CASEPGGLTEAFF. The CDR3 region has the DNA TGTGCCAGCGAACCAGGGGGATTGACTGAAGCTTTCTTT.

The chain is built from TRBV5-4 and TRBJ2-7; 7 bases match TRBD1. The length of the CDR3 is 14 residues. Germline V gene lookup returns CDR1 SGHNT and CDR2 YYREEE (reference sequence). J gave up 6 bases and V 5 bases, and 11 bases lay outside the gene matches. CDR3 bases: TGTGCCAGCAGTCTCCAGGGGGTCTCAGGCGAGCAGTACTTC. As protein: CASSLQGVSGEQYF.

This clone occurred a few times. The CDR3 DNA sequence: TGTGCCAGCAGCTCCCTCACAGATACGCAGTATTTT. Translated, it gives CASSSLTDTQYF. The chain has TRBV7-2 and TRBJ2-3; unclear D gene. The germline CDR1 and CDR2 sequences are SGHTA and FQGNSA. The CDR3 totals 12 residues. V gave up 4 bases and J gave up 2 bases, with 4 bases separating them.

The J gene is TRBJ2-1, the V gene TRBV25-1; D is unclear. Germline CDR1 is MGHDK and CDR2 is SYGVNS. Between the trimmed V and J ends, which lost 5 bases and 4 bases, there was a span of 12 bases. The CDR3 runs 14 residues. CDR3 sequence: CASSLPGPYNEQFF. For the CDR3, the DNA is TGTGCCAGCAGTCTCCCCGGTCCATACAATGAGCAGTTCTTC.

The chain has TRBV3-1 (or the pseudogene TRBV3-2) and TRBJ2-3; 7 bases fit TRBD1. The trim removed 0 bases at V and 2 bases at J, leaving 5 bases unmatched. CDR1 and CDR2 (germline): LGHDT, YNNKEL (reference sequence). The CDR3 is made up of 16 amino acids. CDR3 coding DNA: TGTGCCAGCAGCCAAGACCAGGGGACAGCCACAGATACGCAGTATTTT. Translating it yields CASSQDQGTATDTQYF.

A single count supports this clone. The chain recombines TRBV5-6 with TRBJ2-1, with TRBD2 matching over 9 bases. CDR3 size: 13 residues. The trim removed 7 bases at V and 8 bases at J, leaving 7 bases unmatched. Germline CDR1 reads SGHDT; CDR2 reads YYEEEE. The CDR3: CASLGLARHEQFF. DNA for the CDR3: TGTGCCAGCTTGGGACTAGCAAGACATGAGCAGTTCTTC.

The rearrangement joins TRBV18 to TRBJ2-7; no reliable D call. Germline CDR1 is KGHSH and CDR2 is LQKENI. The V end was cut by 3 bases, the J end by 5 bases, with 5 bases between. The CDR3 loop spans 11 amino acids. Here the CDR3 DNA reads TGTGCCAGCTCACCCCCTCACGAGCAGTACTTC. This sequence encodes CASSPPHEQYF.

This clone occurred once. The chain joins TRBV19 to TRBJ1-5; 7 nucleotides match TRBD1. V lost 9 bases, J lost 2 bases, and 1 base stayed unmatched. CDR3 length: 12 amino acids. Germline CDR1 LNHDA, CDR2 SQIVND (reference sequence). Here the CDR3 reads CASGQGNQPQHF. The CDR3 DNA is TGTGCCAGCGGACAGGGCAATCAGCCCCAGCATTTT.

The chain has TRBV28 and TRBJ2-5; a weak D match, TRBD1 (5 bases). The germline gives CDR1 MDHEN, CDR2 SYDVKM. Deletions cut 2 bases from V and 4 bases from J, with 8 bases between. This CDR3 has 13 residues. CDR3 sequence (DNA): TGTGCCAGCAGTTTAACAGGTAGAGAGACCCAGTACTTC. It yields the protein CASSLTGRETQYF.

There are a few counts of this clone. The junction does not match germline at one end; this may be a read error. The V and J genes are TRBV7-7 and TRBJ2-1; the match to TRBD1 covers 7 bases. The CDR3 has 15 residues. CDR1 is SSHAT, CDR2 FNYEAQ, per germline (reference sequence). The CDR3 DNA sequence: TGTGCTAGCAGCGCGGACAGGAGCTCCTACAATGAGCAGTTCTTC. The encoded protein is CASSADRSSYNEQFF.

The rearrangement joins TRBV4-2 to TRBJ1-3, with 7 bases matching TRBD1. CDR1 is LGHNA, CDR2 YNFKEQ, per germline. V was pared by 0 bases and J by 4 bases, with 9 bases of the junction left unmatched. This CDR3 is built from 17 residues. The CDR3 is CASSQDLEGAGGNTIYF. The CDR3, as DNA: TGTGCCAGCAGCCAAGATCTAGAGGGGGCGGGGGGAAACACCATATATTTT.

This clone is a singleton in its sample. This chain connects TRBV4-3 to TRBJ2-5; a possible D gene is TRBD2 (6 bases). Per the germline V gene, CDR1 is LGHNA and CDR2 is YSLEER. The CDR3 covers 18 residues. V lost 0 bases and J lost 5, with 22 bases in between. CDR3 region: CASSQDLGGSKMSETQYF. The CDR3 nucleotides read TGCGCCAGCAGCCAAGATCTTGGAGGGAGTAAAATGAGCGAGACCCAGTACTTC.

CDR3 DNA sequence: TGTGCCAGCAGCCAAGAGAGCCAGGGGGAAGGTAGAGATACGCAGTATTTT. This encodes CASSQESQGEGRDTQYF. The J gene is TRBJ2-3, the V gene TRBV4-2; 7 positions agree with TRBD1. V trimming: 0 bases; J trimming: 5 bases; junction bases outside the gene matches: 11. CDR1 is LGHNA and CDR2 is YNFKEQ in the germline V gene. The CDR3 runs 17 residues.

This chain joins TRBV25-1 and TRBJ2-2; 7 nucleotides line up with TRBD1. V was clipped by 3 bases and J by 6 bases; unmatched bases: 10. The germline gives CDR1 MGHDK, CDR2 SYGVNS. The CDR3 length is 16 residues. The CDR3: CASSEGQSKGAGELFF. The CDR3 region has the DNA TGTGCCAGCAGTGAGGGACAGTCCAAGGGGGCCGGGGAGCTGTTTTTT.

The chain recombines TRBV6-5 with TRBJ1-5, with D unclear. CDR1 and CDR2 (germline): MNHEY, SVGAGI. V lost 7 bases and J lost 3, with 13 bases in between. The CDR3 totals 14 residues. CDR3 in amino acids: CASMIGSFNQPQHF. In DNA, the CDR3 is TGTGCCAGCATGATCGGGAGTTTCAATCAGCCCCAGCATTTT.

V and J are TRBV4-1 and TRBJ2-7; TRBD1 aligns across 10 bases. V shed 4 bases, J shed 7 bases, and the junction held 13 bases outside the gene matches. Germline-derived CDR1 and CDR2 are MGHRA and YSYEKL. The CDR3 runs 16 residues. CDR3 sequence reads: CASSRGSGQGRREQYF. The CDR3 DNA reads TGCGCCAGCAGCCGAGGGTCGGGACAGGGGAGGAGGGAGCAGTACTTC.

This chain uses TRBV4-1 with TRBJ1-4; no firm D call. CDR1 MGHRA and CDR2 YSYEKL come from the germline V gene. V lost 1 base, J lost 8 bases, and 5 bases lay in between. This CDR3 has 12 residues. In DNA, the CDR3 is TGCGCCAGCAGCCAAGTTTCGGAAAAACTGTTTTTT. As protein: CASSQVSEKLFF.